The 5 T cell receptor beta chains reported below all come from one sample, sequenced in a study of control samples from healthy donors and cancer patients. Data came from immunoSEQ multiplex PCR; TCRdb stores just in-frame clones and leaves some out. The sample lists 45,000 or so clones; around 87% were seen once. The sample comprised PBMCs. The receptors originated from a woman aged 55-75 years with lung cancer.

The CDR3 DNA sequence: TGTGCCACCAGTGATATCGGGACAGGGGTTGAAAAACTGTTTTTT. Its protein product is CATSDIGTGVEKLFF. The chain has TRBV24-1 and TRBJ1-4, with 10 nucleotides matching TRBD1. Germline values: CDR1 KGHDR, CDR2 SFDVKD. V lost 3 bases to trimming and J lost 7 bases; unmatched junction nucleotides: 4. There are 15 residues in the CDR3.

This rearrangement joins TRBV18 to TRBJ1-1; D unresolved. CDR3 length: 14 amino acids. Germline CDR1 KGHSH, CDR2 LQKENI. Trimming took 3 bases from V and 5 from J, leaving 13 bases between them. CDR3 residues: CASSPPAPETEAFF. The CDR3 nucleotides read TGTGCCAGCTCACCCCCTGCCCCGGAAACTGAAGCTTTCTTT.

The CDR3 loop is CASSDRGGLEDQPQHF. Written as DNA, the CDR3 is TGTGCCAGCAGTGACAGGGGGGGGTTAGAGGACCAGCCCCAGCATTTT. V usage is TRBV6-1 and J usage is TRBJ1-5, with TRBD1 identical over 7 bases. V trimming: 3 bases; J trimming: 7 bases; junction bases outside the gene matches: 12. This CDR3 region has 16 residues. From germline, CDR1 is MNHNS and CDR2 SASEGT.

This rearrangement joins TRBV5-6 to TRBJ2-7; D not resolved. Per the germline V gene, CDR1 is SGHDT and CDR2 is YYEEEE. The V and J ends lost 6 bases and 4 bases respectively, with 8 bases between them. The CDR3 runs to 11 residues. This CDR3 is CASNNPYEQYF. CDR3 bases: TGTGCCAGCAACAACCCTTACGAGCAGTACTTC.

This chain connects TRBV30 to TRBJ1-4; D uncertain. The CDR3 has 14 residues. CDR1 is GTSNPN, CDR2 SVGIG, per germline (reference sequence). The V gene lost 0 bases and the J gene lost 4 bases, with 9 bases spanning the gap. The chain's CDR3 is CAWSVGGNNEKLFF. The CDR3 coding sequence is TGTGCCTGGAGTGTAGGAGGGAATAATGAAAAACTGTTTTTT.